This is a list of T cell receptor beta chains from one sample in a study of cytomegalovirus exposure and HLA in healthy donors. Profiling relied on immunoSEQ multiplex PCR, and the TCRdb table lists in-frame clones only, not all of them. The sample carries around 300,000 clones, 80% to 90% recorded once. Sequencing was done on a sample of PBMCs. The source of these receptors is a woman under 30 in good health and CMV-seronegative. CDR3s include the opening cysteine and the closing phenylalanine or tryptophan. A D gene is named only where the DNA matches it firmly. Size values are once, few and many counts, or a class for expanded clones, and some rows have none.

size,D,J,V,DNA,CDR3
NA,TRBD1,TRBJ2-7,TRBV9,TGTGCCAGCAGCGTGACAGGGGGTAGGTCCTACGAGCAGTACTTC,CASSVTGGRSYEQYF
NA,NA,TRBJ2-5,TRBV7-2,TGTGCCAGCAGCCCCCTCGGGGAGACCCAGTACTTC,CASSPLGETQYF
NA,TRBD1,TRBJ2-2,TRBV28,TGTGCCAGCAGCAGACAGGGGTTCGGGGAGCTGTTTTTT,CASSRQGFGELFF
NA,NA,TRBJ1-5,TRBV9,TGTGCCAGCAACTCAGGGGTTTTCAATCAGCCCCAGCATTTT,CASNSGVFNQPQHF
NA,NA,TRBJ1-2,TRBV5-4,TGTGCCAGCAGCCGAAGACCGGACAGTCCCTATGGCTACACCTTC,CASSRRPDSPYGYTF
NA,TRBD2,TRBJ2-7,TRBV6-5,TGTGCCAGCAGACGGACTAGCGGGAGCCCCTACGAGCAGTACTTC,CASRRTSGSPYEQYF
once,NA,TRBJ2-5,TRBV7-6,TGTGCCAGCAGCGTCGGGGAGTCTTGGGAGACCCAGTACTTC,CASSVGESWETQYF
NA,NA,TRBJ2-2,TRBV6-6,TGTGCCAGCAGGTTCAGGGACACCGGGGAGCTGTTTTTT,CASRFRDTGELFF
NA,NA,TRBJ2-7,TRBV25-1,TGTGCCAGCCCCCAGGAGGTCAGCAGCTTCTACGAGCAGTACTTC,CASPQEVSSFYEQYF
NA,TRBD2,TRBJ2-3,TRBV2,TGTGCCAGCAGTGCCCGGACTAGCGGGACTAGCACAGATACGCAGTATTTT,CASSARTSGTSTDTQYF
NA,TRBD1,TRBJ2-7,TRBV27,TGTGCCAGCAGTTCGCCCCGGGACAGGGATGCTTGCTTC,CASSSPRDRDACF
NA,TRBD1,TRBJ2-5,TRBV10-1,TGCGCCAGCAGTGAGTCTCGAACGACAGGGGACCCCTTAACCCAGTACTTC,CASSESRTTGDPLTQYF
NA,TRBD1,TRBJ2-3,TRBV30,TGTGCCTGGAGCTGGACAGGGACTCTGACAGATACGCAGTATTTT,CAWSWTGTLTDTQYF
once,NA,TRBJ2-7,TRBV21-1,TGTGCCAGCAGCCCCGAACTTAAATTGACAGGGGTCCTCTACGAGCAGTACTTC,CASSPELKLTGVLYEQYF
NA,NA,TRBJ1-5,TRBV18,TGTGCCAGCTCACCTAACAGCTTCTATAGCAATCAGCCCCAGCATTTT,CASSPNSFYSNQPQHF
NA,TRBD2,TRBJ2-1,TRBV7-2,TGTGCCAGCAGCTTTCTAGCGGGGGGGCCCAATGAGCAGTTCTTC,CASSFLAGGPNEQFF
NA,TRBD2,TRBJ2-7,TRBV11-3,TGTGCCAGCAGCTTATCGGCGGGAGGCACCTACGAGCAGTACTTC,CASSLSAGGTYEQYF
NA,NA,TRBJ2-1,TRBV19,TGTGCCAGTACGGCGGGCCCTAACAATGAGCAGTTCTTC,CASTAGPNNEQFF
NA,NA,TRBJ1-4,TRBV29-1,TGCAGCGTTGAAGATCGCGAGGGCGGGAATGAAAAACTGTTTTTT,CSVEDREGGNEKLFF
NA,TRBD2,TRBJ2-6,TRBV6-5,TGTGCCGCTCGGGAGGCTGGGGCCAACGTCCTGACTTTC,CAAREAGANVLTF
NA,NA,TRBJ2-7,TRBV4-2,TGTGCCAGCAGCCAAGTCGGTTACTACGAGCAGTACTTC,CASSQVGYYEQYF
NA,NA,TRBJ1-1,TRBV5-1,TGCGCCAGCAGCTTGCGGGTCTTTCAGAGCCCTGAAGCTTTCTTT,CASSLRVFQSPEAFF
NA,NA,TRBJ1-1,TRBV27,TGTGCCAGCAGTCTTACACCCATAGGAGGGACGAACACTGAAGCTTTCTTT,CASSLTPIGGTNTEAFF
once,TRBD2,TRBJ2-3,TRBV14,TGTGCCAGCAGCACCGGGACTAGCTTCAATACGCAGTATTTT,CASSTGTSFNTQYF
NA,TRBD1,TRBJ1-1,TRBV5-6,TGTGCCAGCAGCTCGCTAAAGACAGGGGGCTTTCTGAGCGTAACTGAAGCTTTCTTT,CASSSLKTGGFLSVTEAFF